This entry lists 27 T cell receptor beta chains sequenced from one sample in a study of Graves' ophthalmopathy and Graves' hyperthyroidism (dated by TCRdb to about 2018). The instrument given in TCRdb is Illumina HiSeq 2000. TCR beta CDR3 regions were amplified from RNA transcripts for repertoire sequencing. The first round was an RT-PCR using HTBI primers with the Qiagen OneStep RT-PCR kit, and this first round was followed by a second-round multiplex PCR, then size selection and purification. In-frame beta chains were kept once TCRdb had trimmed the public reads at Q25 with fastp and called clones with MiXCR. Here each entry gathers all rows of one CDR3 protein and keeps the most common genes and DNA. The sample records a few hundred thousand distinct CDR3 sequences, approximately 21% of which are singletons. The top ten constitute around 3.2% of the sample. Sequences were obtained from peripheral blood. These receptors came from a woman younger than 35 with stable Graves' hyperthyroidism. Donor details come from another sample of the same person, matched by shared clones.

As concerns this clonotype: This may stem from a read error, because a much larger clone lies one nucleotide away. This chain links TRBV7-3 with TRBJ1-5; 8 nucleotides line up with TRBD1. V lost 2 bases to trimming and J lost 2 bases; unmatched junction nucleotides: 5. Germline V gene sequence: CDR1 SGHTA, CDR2 FQGTGA. The CDR3 has 16 amino acids. The CDR3: CASSLAWDRRNQPQHF. Here the CDR3 DNA reads TGTGCCAGCAGCTTAGCGTGGGACAGGCGCAATCAGCCCCAGCATTTT. Variable domain in full (rest from reference TRBV7-3 and TRBJ1-5): GAGVSQTPSNKVTEKGKYVELRCDPISGHTALYWYRQSLGQGPEFLIYFQGTGAADDSGLPNDRFFAVRPEGSVSTLKIQRTERGDSAVYLCASSLAWDRRNQPQHFGDGTRLSIL.

This clonotype was observed many times. The chain joins TRBV12-3 or TRBV12-4 to TRBJ2-5; no firm D call. The V end was cut by 2 bases, the J end by 7 bases, with 11 bases between. The length of the CDR3 is 13 residues. The CDR3 loop is CASSLWASGTQYF. For the CDR3, the DNA is TGTGCCAGCAGTTTATGGGCCTCCGGGACCCAGTACTTC.

This clonotype was counted at least ten times. This chain links TRBV20-1 with TRBJ2-7; 7 nucleotides align to TRBD1. Germline V CDR1 and CDR2: DFQATT, SNEGSKA (reference sequence). CDR3 length equals 13 residues. Unmatched junction bases numbered 6, after V lost 5 bases and J lost 2 bases. CDR3 bases: TGCAGTGCTTGCGACAGGGAGCCCTACGAGCAGTACTTC. The encoded protein is CSACDREPYEQYF.

This clonotype was detected many times. The CDR3 is CASSRLVQETQYF. CDR3 DNA: TGTGCCAGCAGCAGACTAGTCCAAGAGACCCAGTACTTC. The chain uses TRBV7-6 and TRBJ2-5; a weak D match, TRBD2 (6 bases). Between the trimmed V and J ends, which lost 5 bases and 1 base, there was a span of 8 bases. The CDR3 covers 13 residues. CDR1 SGHVS and CDR2 FNYEAQ come from the germline V gene.

This clonotype appeared a few times. The chain links TRBV4-1 to TRBJ2-2, with D unclear. Germline lookup yields CDR1 MGHRA and CDR2 YSYEKL. This CDR3 region has 17 residues. V was shortened by 3 bases and J by 0 bases, with 14 bases between the two germline ends. CDR3 nucleotide sequence: TGCGCCAGCAGCCACCCGACCAACCGTCCGAACACCGGGGAGCTGTTTTTT. It codes for CASSHPTNRPNTGELFF.

This clonotype was seen repeatedly, ten times or more. The gene calls are TRBV20-1 and TRBJ2-7; TRBD1 aligns across 8 bases. CDR1 is DFQATT, CDR2 SNEGSKA, per germline (reference sequence). The CDR3 length is 12 residues. Losses at the gene ends were 5 bases for V and 3 bases for J; bases not matched to a gene: 3. The CDR3 bases are TGCAGTGCTTACGACAGGGGCTACGAGCAGTACTTC. Translated: CSAYDRGYEQYF.

The chain links TRBV28 to TRBJ1-2; D is uncertain. The V end lost 4 bases, the J end lost 4 bases, and 13 bases lay between the germline ends. This CDR3 region has 14 residues. Germline V gene sequence: CDR1 MDHEN, CDR2 SYDVKM. DNA of the CDR3: TGTGCCAGCAGTTCCCTCCCGGACGGCTATGGCTACACCTTC. It specifies CASSSLPDGYGYTF.

The chain recombines TRBV7-3 with TRBJ2-2; 8 bases match TRBD2. This CDR3 spans 17 amino acids. Germline lookup yields CDR1 SGHTA and CDR2 FQGTGA. V lost 0 bases and J lost 1; bases outside the gene matches: 4. CDR3 DNA: TGTGCCAGCAGCTTAACACCGGGACTAGGGAACACCGGGGAGCTGTTTTTT. The encoded protein is CASSLTPGLGNTGELFF.

This clonotype was counted only a few times. The chain couples TRBV28 to TRBJ2-4; D unresolved. The CDR3 length is 12 residues. Germline CDR1 MDHEN, CDR2 SYDVKM. V lost 3 bases and J 15 bases, leaving 15 bases between the germline ends. The CDR3: CASSFLRTALYF. DNA for the CDR3: TGTGCCAGCAGTTTCCTGCGGACGGCGCTGTACTTC.

In regard to this clonotype: This may arise from a read error, as a much more abundant clone is one base away. The CDR3 bases are TGTGCCAGCAGTTCCCCCGGGACGAGGAATCAGCCCCAGCATTTT. Protein sequence: CASSSPGTRNQPQHF. The rearrangement links TRBV6-5 to TRBJ1-5, with TRBD1 as a possible D gene (5 bases). CDR1 and CDR2 from the germline V gene are MNHEY and SVGAGI. The V and J ends lost 4 bases and 4 bases respectively, with 14 bases between them. This CDR3 region has 15 residues.

This clonotype has a count of ten or more. This sequence joins TRBV24-1 and TRBJ1-3, with D hard to call. From germline, CDR1 is KGHDR and CDR2 SFDVKD. Deletions cut 10 bases from V and 0 bases from J, with 6 bases between. The CDR3 is 12 residues long. CDR3 nucleotides: TGTGCCACTCAGAGCTCTGGAAACACCATATATTTT. This translates into CATQSSGNTIYF.

The V gene is TRBV27, the J gene TRBJ1-2; 7 bases are a match to TRBD1. Per the germline V gene, CDR1 is MNHEY and CDR2 is SMNVEV (reference sequence). The CDR3 has 16 amino acids. Trimming cost V 5 bases and J 6 bases; bases outside gene matches: 15. The CDR3 DNA sequence: TGTGCCAGCAGTCCCCGGGACAGATTACTATTAGATGGCTACACCTTC. Translating it yields CASSPRDRLLLDGYTF.

This clonotype was counted at least ten times. The rearrangement joins TRBV13 to TRBJ2-7, with 7 bases fitting TRBD1. The V segment lost 5 bases and the J segment 6 bases; nucleotides outside the gene matches: 7. CDR1 and CDR2 from the germline V gene are PRHDT and FYEKMQ (reference sequence). The CDR3 loop spans 13 amino acids. The CDR3 region has the DNA TGTGCCAGCAGCGGCCAACAGGGGCCCGAGCAGTACTTC. Translated: CASSGQQGPEQYF.

This clonotype came up many times. The chain employs TRBV12-3 or TRBV12-4 and TRBJ2-7; TRBD1 matches at 9 bases. V gave up 3 bases and J gave up 2 bases; unmatched junction bases: 8. This CDR3 is built from 16 residues. The CDR3 region has the DNA TGTGCCAGCAGTTTCACCACCGGGACAGGGCCCTACGAGCAGTACTTC. This codes for CASSFTTGTGPYEQYF.

This chain uses TRBV7-8 with TRBJ2-7; D is possibly TRBD1 or TRBD2 (7 bases each). CDR3 size: 13 residues. Germline CDR1 SGHVS, CDR2 FQNEAQ. Trimming pared 1 base from V and 10 bases from J, leaving 14 bases between. CDR3 sequence (DNA): TGTGCCAGCAGCTTAGAGAAGCGGGACAGTCAGTACTTC. This gives the protein CASSLEKRDSQYF.

This clonotype occurred a few times. The rearrangement links TRBV12-5 to TRBJ1-1, with 8 bases matching TRBD1. This CDR3 spans 14 amino acids. The trim removed 3 bases at V and 4 bases at J, leaving 4 bases unmatched. CDR1 and CDR2 from the germline V gene are LGHNT and FRNRAP. CDR3 sequence: CASGLQGVVTEAFF. CDR3 in DNA: TGTGCTAGTGGTTTACAGGGGGTGGTCACTGAAGCTTTCTTT.

V is TRBV28 and J is TRBJ2-4, with D perhaps TRBD1 or TRBD2 (6 bases each). Trimming cost V 5 bases and J 0 bases, with 14 bases left between them. Germline values: CDR1 MDHEN, CDR2 SYDVKM. This CDR3 spans 16 amino acids. CDR3: CASSGGGRLAKNIQYF. In DNA form, the CDR3 reads TGTGCCAGCAGTGGAGGGGGACGGTTAGCCAAAAACATTCAGTACTTC.

The chain is built from TRBV24-1 and TRBJ1-2; D not resolved. The CDR3 covers 13 residues. The V end lost 5 bases, the J end lost 1 base, and 7 bases lay between the germline ends. Germline loops: CDR1 KGHDR, CDR2 SFDVKD. The CDR3 coding sequence is TGTGCCACCAGTGGGACGGGTAACTATGGCTACACCTTC. It is translated as CATSGTGNYGYTF.

This clonotype was counted many times. V usage is TRBV7-2 and J usage is TRBJ1-5; D is unclear. Germline assignment: CDR1 SGHTA and CDR2 FQGNSA. Trimming removed 0 bases at V and 7 bases at J, with 10 bases between. The CDR3 is 14 residues long. The CDR3 region is CASSLALSGQPQHF. CDR3 sequence (DNA): TGTGCCAGCAGCTTAGCGCTCTCGGGACAGCCCCAGCATTTT.

With respect to this clonotype: A much larger clone is a single base away; this may be a read error. The chain couples TRBV7-3 to TRBJ2-5, with D tentatively TRBD2 (6 bases). CDR1 and CDR2 from the germline V gene are SGHTA and FQGTGA. The CDR3 is 15 amino acids. The CDR3 DNA sequence: TGTGCCAGCAGCCCGGGACTCATGGGCCAAGAGACCAAGTACTTC. Its protein product is CASSPGLMGQETKYF.

The chain combines TRBV12-3 or TRBV12-4 with TRBJ2-7; tentative D call: TRBD1 (6 bases). V gave up 1 base and J gave up 1 base, with 14 bases separating them. The CDR3 runs to 16 residues. The CDR3 here is CASSLGGRLNSYEQYF. The CDR3 DNA reads TGTGCCAGCAGTTTAGGGGGGCGCCTAAATTCCTACGAGCAGTACTTC.

This clonotype was seen at least ten times. The chain joins TRBV9 to TRBJ2-7; D may correspond to TRBD1 or TRBD2 (5 bases each). Trimming took off 0 bases at V and 10 bases at J, with 14 bases between the two ends. CDR1 is SGDLS and CDR2 is YYNGEE in the germline V gene. The CDR3 loop spans 13 amino acids. The CDR3 reads CASSVGSGPKQYF. The CDR3 DNA is TGTGCCAGCAGCGTAGGTTCGGGACCCAAACAGTACTTC. Together with reference TRBV9 and TRBJ2-7, the CDR3 gives the full variable domain: DSGVTQTPKHLITATGQRVTLRCSPRSGDLSVYWYQQSLDQGLQFLIQYYNGEERAKGNILERFSAQQFPDLHSELNLSSLELGDSALYFCASSVGSGPKQYFGPGTRLTVT.

This clonotype was seen many times. A read error may explain this, as a much larger clone is one base away. The CDR3 bases are TGTGCCGCCGGGGGGAACCAAGAGACCCAGTACTTC. Protein product: CAAGGNQETQYF. The gene calls are TRBV24-1 and TRBJ2-5; 7 nucleotides align to TRBD2. Germline-derived CDR1 and CDR2 are KGHDR and SFDVKD. V lost 12 bases to trimming and J lost 0 bases; unmatched junction nucleotides: 3. The CDR3 has 12 amino acids.

A few counts support this clonotype. The chain employs TRBV7-9 and TRBJ1-1; D gene uncertain. The CDR3 loop spans 12 amino acids. Germline V gene data show CDR1 as SEHNR and CDR2 as FQNEAQ (reference sequence). The V gene lost 4 bases and the J gene lost 7 bases, with 10 bases spanning the gap. The CDR3 DNA follows: TGTGCCAGCAGCTCCCGCGACCGTGAAGCTTTCTTT. Its protein product is CASSSRDREAFF.

The chain carries TRBV4-2 and TRBJ1-5; maybe TRBD1 (6 bases). CDR1 and CDR2 (germline): LGHNA, YNFKEQ. The length of the CDR3 is 19 residues. Trimming shortened V by 4 bases and J by 5 bases, and 27 bases separated the two germline ends. DNA of the CDR3: TGTGCCAGCAGCCCGCGGTCCTGGGCAGGGGATTCTGTGGATCAGCCCCAGCATTTT. The encoded protein is CASSPRSWAGDSVDQPQHF.

Comment on this clonotype: This may arise from a read error, as a much more abundant clone is one base away. The rearrangement uses TRBV11-3 and TRBJ2-7; 13 positions agree with TRBD2. After removal of 4 bases from V and 6 bases from J, the junction contained 0 bases not matched to a gene. The CDR3 extends over 13 amino acids. Germline V gene lookup returns CDR1 SGHNT and CDR2 YENEEA. The CDR3 DNA sequence: TGTGCCAGCAGCTGGACTAGCGGGGGCGAGCAGTACTTC. It codes for CASSWTSGGEQYF.

Comment on this clonotype: The junction differs from germline at one of its ends, possibly a read error. J is TRBJ2-5 and V is TRBV11-2; D possibly corresponds to TRBD2 (5 bases). Germline-derived CDR1 and CDR2 are SGHAT and FQNNGV. This CDR3 spans 13 amino acids. The CDR3 DNA is TGTGCCAGCAGCTTATGGTGGGGAGAGGCCCAGTACTTC. This encodes CASSLWWGEAQYF.